Following are 17 T cell receptor beta chains from one sample sequenced in a study of blood T cell repertoires in COVID-19. TCRdb's copy holds only in-frame clones and misses some; the assay was immunoSEQ multiplex PCR. The table includes about 150,000 clones, roughly 80% detected once. The sample comprised peripheral blood. These receptor sequences come from a man in his 60s with acute or convalescent COVID-19.

This clone was counted a few times. The rearrangement links TRBV20-1 to TRBJ2-7, with TRBD2 identical over 7 bases. This CDR3 is 14 amino acids long. Germline CDR1 and CDR2: DFQATT and SNEGSKA (reference sequence). The ends lost 3 bases at V and 3 bases at J; junction bases unmatched: 8. In nucleotides, the CDR3 is TGCAGTGCTAGTGCGGCGGGAGTAGGCTACGAGCAGTACTTC. Translated: CSASAAGVGYEQYF.

This clone was recorded a few times. J is TRBJ2-2 and V is TRBV7-3, with 7 bases lining up with TRBD1. CDR1 is SGHTA, CDR2 FQGTGA, per germline. The J segment lost 6 bases and the V segment lost 4 bases, leaving 2 bases of the junction unmatched. This CDR3 has 13 amino acids. The CDR3 reads CASSSQGAGELFF. DNA for the CDR3: TGTGCCAGCAGCTCCCAGGGGGCCGGGGAGCTGTTTTTT.

This clone was seen at least ten times. The CDR3 loop reads CASSTGLSYEQYF. CDR3 nucleotide sequence: TGTGCCAGCTCAACAGGTCTTTCCTACGAGCAGTACTTC. The rearrangement uses TRBV7-9 and TRBJ2-7; D is possibly TRBD1 (5 bases). CDR3 length: 13 residues. Germline CDR1 and CDR2: SEHNR and FQNEAQ (reference sequence). V was shortened by 8 bases and J by 1 base, with 12 bases between the two germline ends. Combining the CDR3 with reference TRBV7-9 and TRBJ2-7 gives the whole variable domain DTGVSQNPRHKITKRGQNVTFRCDPISEHNRLYWYRQTLGQGPEFLTYFQNEAQLEKSRLLSDRFSAERPKGSFSTLEIQRTEQGDSAMYLCASSTGLSYEQYFGPGTRLTVT.

The rearrangement joins TRBV7-2 to TRBJ2-1; the D gene is possibly TRBD2 (5 bases). The ends were cut back, 3 bases at V and 0 bases at J, with 12 bases in the middle. Germline V lookup: CDR1 SGHTA, CDR2 FQGNSA. The CDR3 extends over 16 amino acids. Here the CDR3 reads CASSFSGPSSYNEQFF. The CDR3 DNA reads as TGTGCCAGCAGCTTCAGCGGACCGAGCTCCTACAATGAGCAGTTCTTC.

This chain links TRBV20-1 with TRBJ2-1, with unresolved D. The CDR3 is made up of 12 amino acids. The ends were cut back, 3 bases at V and 5 bases at J, with 8 bases in the middle. Germline-derived CDR1 and CDR2 are DFQATT and SNEGSKA (reference sequence). This chain's CDR3 is CSASESHNEQFF. In DNA, the CDR3 is TGCAGTGCTAGTGAAAGCCACAATGAGCAGTTCTTC.

The CDR3 sequence: CASSRPGTHQETQYF. In nucleotides, the CDR3 is TGTGCCAGCAGCCGTCCCGGGACACACCAAGAGACCCAGTACTTC. The chain uses TRBV7-9 and TRBJ2-5; D might be TRBD1 (6 bases). The CDR3 contains 15 residues. V was clipped by 5 bases and J by 0 bases, with 13 bases between them. Germline V CDR1 and CDR2: SEHNR, FQNEAQ (reference sequence). Complete variable domain (other parts from reference TRBV7-9 and TRBJ2-5): DTGVSQNPRHKITKRGQNVTFRCDPISEHNRLYWYRQTLGQGPEFLTYFQNEAQLEKSRLLSDRFSAERPKGSFSTLEIQRTEQGDSAMYLCASSRPGTHQETQYFGPGTRLLVL.

The chain couples TRBV11-2 to TRBJ2-3; D remains unclear. Germline CDR1 reads SGHAT; CDR2 reads FQNNGV. The CDR3 is 13 amino acids. Trimming removed 0 bases from V and 7 bases from J, with 8 bases in between. The DNA of the CDR3 is TGTGCCAGCAGCTTAGATCGGCGGAATACGCAGTATTTT. It is translated as CASSLDRRNTQYF.

This clone was seen just once. V gene TRBV12-3 or TRBV12-4 combines with J gene TRBJ1-6; D unresolved. This CDR3 contains 13 residues. V was cut by 5 bases and J by 4 bases, with 6 bases left in between. The CDR3 DNA is TGTGCCAGCAGTGACGGGTATAATTCACCCCTCCACTTT. Translated, it gives CASSDGYNSPLHF.

V gene TRBV19 combines with J gene TRBJ2-2, with TRBD1 as a possible D gene (5 bases). The CDR3 spans 14 residues. Germline CDR1 is LNHDA and CDR2 is SQIVND (reference sequence). V was clipped by 9 bases and J by 2 bases, with 13 bases between them. Here the CDR3 reads CARQHGANTGELFF. The CDR3 DNA follows: TGTGCCAGGCAACATGGGGCAAACACCGGGGAGCTGTTTTTT.

The CDR3 DNA reads as TGTGCCAGTAGTATAGGAGACTACAATGAGCAGTTCTTC. It yields the protein CASSIGDYNEQFF. This chain connects TRBV19 to TRBJ2-1; D gene ambiguous. The germline CDR1 and CDR2 sequences are LNHDA and SQIVND (reference sequence). The CDR3 totals 13 residues. Between the trimmed V and J ends, which lost 1 base and 3 bases, there was a span of 4 bases.

DNA of the CDR3: TGTGCCAGCAGCTTAGGAGGCGGGGGACTAGTCTCCTACAATGAGCAGTTCTTC. Translated, it gives CASSLGGGGLVSYNEQFF. The chain joins TRBV7-6 to TRBJ2-1, with 8 bases lining up with TRBD2. CDR3 length equals 18 residues. The V segment lost 1 base and the J segment 0 bases; nucleotides outside the gene matches: 8. Germline V CDR1 and CDR2: SGHVS, FNYEAQ.

The chain is built from TRBV6-1 and TRBJ2-7; a weak D match, TRBD2 (5 bases). Per germline, CDR1 MNHNS and CDR2 SASEGT. Trimming removed 6 bases at V and 4 bases at J, with 13 bases between. The CDR3 covers 13 residues. CDR3: CASSPLGAYEQYF. CDR3 sequence (DNA): TGTGCCAGCAGCCCCCTGGGAGCGTACGAGCAGTACTTC.

V gene TRBV6-2 or TRBV6-3 combines with J gene TRBJ2-1, with 14 bases aligning to TRBD2. V lost 7 bases to trimming and J lost 6 bases; unmatched junction nucleotides: 5. The CDR3 loop spans 15 amino acids. Germline loops: CDR1 MNHEY, CDR2 SVGEGT. CDR3 in amino acids: CASNPGTSGGNEQFF. CDR3 nucleotides: TGTGCCAGCAACCCCGGGACTAGCGGGGGCAATGAGCAGTTCTTC.

This chain joins TRBV25-1 and TRBJ2-3; 8 bases align to TRBD2. V lost 8 bases, J lost 3 bases, and 7 bases stayed unmatched. CDR3 length: 14 amino acids. Germline assignment: CDR1 MGHDK and CDR2 SYGVNS. This chain's CDR3 is CASGQAGATDTQYF. CDR3 nucleotide sequence: TGTGCCAGCGGTCAAGCGGGAGCTACAGATACGCAGTATTTT.

This clone has just one count. This sequence joins TRBV7-2 and TRBJ1-3; D unresolved. V lost 0 bases, J lost 4 bases, and 10 bases lay in between. Germline V gives CDR1 SGHTA, CDR2 FQGNSA. CDR3 size: 15 residues. The CDR3 here is CASSLAPGVGNTIYF. CDR3 sequence (DNA): TGTGCCAGCAGCTTAGCCCCCGGGGTCGGAAACACCATATATTTT.

The chain couples TRBV5-6 to TRBJ1-2, with TRBD1 identical over 9 bases. The length of the CDR3 is 17 residues. Per germline, CDR1 SGHDT and CDR2 YYEEEE. The V segment lost 0 bases and the J segment 4 bases; nucleotides outside the gene matches: 10. The CDR3 coding sequence is TGTGCCAGCAGCTTGGAAGCAGGGACAGGGCTCCCCTATGGCTACACCTTC. This encodes CASSLEAGTGLPYGYTF.

The chain couples TRBV27 to TRBJ1-5; D is possibly TRBD1 (5 bases). Trimming took off 3 bases at V and 3 bases at J, with 9 bases between the two ends. Germline-derived CDR1 and CDR2 are MNHEY and SMNVEV (reference sequence). This CDR3 spans 14 amino acids. The CDR3 loop reads CASSFSGPNQPQHF. CDR3 coding DNA: TGTGCCAGCAGTTTTTCAGGGCCCAATCAGCCCCAGCATTTT.